This T cell receptor beta chain was identified during a study of cytomegalovirus exposure and HLA in healthy donors. Study at large: There were approximately 400 genotyped donors. Of these, 81% fell in the genetic ancestry cluster associated with self-reported Caucasian donors.

Of note for this clone: Its antigen is undetermined. The same CDR3 is also encoded by other DNA sequences in this sample.

The PCR employed 60 Vbeta primers together with 13 Jbeta primers. Clones were sequenced by immunoSEQ multiplex PCR, and TCRdb holds only the in-frame ones, with some missing. The sample has over 80,000 clones, 82% seen once. Study-wide points: TCR beta V- and J-gene trimming was later associated with a missense DCLRE1C variant. The Asian-associated ancestry cluster reportedly had fewer N-insertions than the roughly 670-donor mean in a later analysis.

The TCR was taken from a man in his fifties or sixties in good health and CMV-seronegative. Sequenced input: PBMCs.

CDR3 protein: CASRTGSYGYTF. CDR3 DNA sequence: TGTGCCAGCAGGACAGGGTCATATGGCTACACCTTC. The chain has TRBV6-5 and TRBJ1-2; 7 bases align to TRBD1. This CDR3 has 12 residues. Germline V gives CDR1 MNHEY, CDR2 SVGAGI. After removal of 6 bases from V and 5 bases from J, the junction contained 3 bases not matched to a gene.